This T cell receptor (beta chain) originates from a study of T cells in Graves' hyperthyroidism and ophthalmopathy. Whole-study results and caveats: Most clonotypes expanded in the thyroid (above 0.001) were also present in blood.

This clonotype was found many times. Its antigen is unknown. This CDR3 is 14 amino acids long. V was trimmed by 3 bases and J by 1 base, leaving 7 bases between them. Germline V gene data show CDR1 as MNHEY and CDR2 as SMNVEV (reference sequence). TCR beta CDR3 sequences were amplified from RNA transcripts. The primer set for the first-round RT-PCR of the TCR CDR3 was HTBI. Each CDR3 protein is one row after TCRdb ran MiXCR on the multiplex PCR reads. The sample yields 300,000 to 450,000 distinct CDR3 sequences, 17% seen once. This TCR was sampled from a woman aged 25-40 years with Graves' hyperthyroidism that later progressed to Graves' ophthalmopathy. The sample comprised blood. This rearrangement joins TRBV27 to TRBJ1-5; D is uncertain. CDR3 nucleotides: TGTGCCAGCAGTTTTCTTGCGAGCAATCAGCCCCAGCATTTT. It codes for CASSFLASNQPQHF.